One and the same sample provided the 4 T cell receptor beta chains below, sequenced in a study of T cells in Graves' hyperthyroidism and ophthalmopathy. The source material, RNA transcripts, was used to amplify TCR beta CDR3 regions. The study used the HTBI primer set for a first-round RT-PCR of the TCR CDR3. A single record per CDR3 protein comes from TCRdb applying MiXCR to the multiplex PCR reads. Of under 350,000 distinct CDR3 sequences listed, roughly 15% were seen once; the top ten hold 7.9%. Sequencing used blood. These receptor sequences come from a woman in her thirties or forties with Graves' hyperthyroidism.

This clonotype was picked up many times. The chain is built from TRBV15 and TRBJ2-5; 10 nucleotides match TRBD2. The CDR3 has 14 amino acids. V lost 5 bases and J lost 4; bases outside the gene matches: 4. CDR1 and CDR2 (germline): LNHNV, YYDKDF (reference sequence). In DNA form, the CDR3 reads TGTGCCACCAGCGTCAGACTAGCGGGAGAGACCCAGTACTTC. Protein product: CATSVRLAGETQYF.

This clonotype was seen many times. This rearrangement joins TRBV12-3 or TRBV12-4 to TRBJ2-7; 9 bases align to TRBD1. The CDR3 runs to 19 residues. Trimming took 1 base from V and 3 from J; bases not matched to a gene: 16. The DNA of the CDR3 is TGTGCCAGCAGTTTAGAGGACAGGGGTATAAGGATGGGGGACTACGAGCAGTACTTC. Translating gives CASSLEDRGIRMGDYEQYF.

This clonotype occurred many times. CDR3 nucleotide sequence: TGTGCCAGCAGCTCCGCCGGGACAACTCATACCTACAATGAGCAGTTCTTC. Translation gives CASSSAGTTHTYNEQFF. The rearrangement uses TRBV11-2 and TRBJ2-1; D is perhaps TRBD1 (6 bases). Trimming pared 4 bases from V and 2 bases from J, leaving 18 bases between. Looked up from germline, CDR1 is SGHAT and CDR2 is FQNNGV. The CDR3 is 17 residues long.

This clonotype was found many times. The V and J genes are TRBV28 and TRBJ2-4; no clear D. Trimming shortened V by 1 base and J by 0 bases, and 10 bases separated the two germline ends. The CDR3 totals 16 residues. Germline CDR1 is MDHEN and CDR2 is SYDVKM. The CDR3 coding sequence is TGTGCCAGCAGTTTATCCCCTAGGCTAGCCAAAAACATTCAGTACTTC. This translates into CASSLSPRLAKNIQYF.